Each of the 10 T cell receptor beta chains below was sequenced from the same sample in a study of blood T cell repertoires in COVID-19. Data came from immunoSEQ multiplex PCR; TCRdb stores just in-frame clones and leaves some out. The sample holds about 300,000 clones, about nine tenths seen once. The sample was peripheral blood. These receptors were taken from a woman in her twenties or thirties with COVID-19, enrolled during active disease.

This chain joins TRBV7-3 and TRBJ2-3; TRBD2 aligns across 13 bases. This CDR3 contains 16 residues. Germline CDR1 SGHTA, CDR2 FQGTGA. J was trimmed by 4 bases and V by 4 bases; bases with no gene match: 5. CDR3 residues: CASSSRTSGSPDTQYF. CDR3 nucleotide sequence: TGTGCCAGCAGCTCTAGGACTAGCGGGAGCCCAGATACGCAGTATTTT.

This CDR3 reads CASSQRDRRDYGYTF. The CDR3 nucleotides read TGTGCCAGCAGCCAGAGGGACAGGAGGGACTATGGCTACACCTTC. The rearrangement links TRBV3-1 (or the pseudogene TRBV3-2) to TRBJ1-2; 8 bases match TRBD1. V gave up 3 bases and J gave up 3 bases; unmatched junction bases: 6. Germline lookup yields CDR1 LGHDT and CDR2 YNNKEL (reference sequence). CDR3 length equals 15 residues.

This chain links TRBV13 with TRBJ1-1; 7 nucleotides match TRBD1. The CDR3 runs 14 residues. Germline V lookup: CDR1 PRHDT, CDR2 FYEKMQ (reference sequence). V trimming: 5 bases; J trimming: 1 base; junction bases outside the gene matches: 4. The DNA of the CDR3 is TGTGCCAGCAGCCAAGACAGGGAGAACACTGAAGCTTTCTTT. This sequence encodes CASSQDRENTEAFF.

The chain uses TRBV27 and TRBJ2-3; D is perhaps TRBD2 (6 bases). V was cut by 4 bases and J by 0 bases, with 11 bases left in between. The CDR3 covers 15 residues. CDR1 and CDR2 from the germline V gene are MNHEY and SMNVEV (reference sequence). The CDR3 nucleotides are TGTGCCAGCAGTTCGCGGGGAAGAAGCACAGATACGCAGTATTTT. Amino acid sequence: CASSSRGRSTDTQYF.

The CDR3 nucleotides read TGTGCCAGCAGTGGGACAGGGGGTGGCAATGAGCAGTTCTTC. It codes for CASSGTGGGNEQFF. V and J are TRBV2 and TRBJ2-1, with TRBD1 matching 10 bases. V gave up 4 bases and J gave up 6 bases; unmatched junction bases: 3. Per germline, CDR1 SNHLY and CDR2 FYNNEI. The length of the CDR3 is 14 residues.

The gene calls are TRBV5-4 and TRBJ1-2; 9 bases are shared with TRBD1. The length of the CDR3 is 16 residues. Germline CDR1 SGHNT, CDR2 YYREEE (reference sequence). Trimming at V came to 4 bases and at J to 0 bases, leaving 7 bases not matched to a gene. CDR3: CASSKDRGEANYGYTF. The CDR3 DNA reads TGTGCCAGCAGCAAGGACAGGGGCGAAGCTAACTATGGCTACACCTTC.

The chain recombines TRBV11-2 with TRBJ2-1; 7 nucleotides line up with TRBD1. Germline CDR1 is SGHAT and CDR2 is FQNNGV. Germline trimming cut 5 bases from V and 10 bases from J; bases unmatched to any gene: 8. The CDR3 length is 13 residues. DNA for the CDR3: TGTGCCAGCAGCGGCGACAGGGTAGGCGAGCAGTTCTTC. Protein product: CASSGDRVGEQFF.

CDR3 residues: CASRLRRGYEQYF. In nucleotides, the CDR3 is TGTGCCAGCCGGCTGCGCAGGGGCTACGAGCAGTACTTC. V usage is TRBV2 and J usage is TRBJ2-7; weak D call: TRBD1 (6 bases). The CDR3 is made up of 13 amino acids. The V and J ends lost 8 bases and 3 bases respectively, with 14 bases between them. The germline gives CDR1 SNHLY, CDR2 FYNNEI.

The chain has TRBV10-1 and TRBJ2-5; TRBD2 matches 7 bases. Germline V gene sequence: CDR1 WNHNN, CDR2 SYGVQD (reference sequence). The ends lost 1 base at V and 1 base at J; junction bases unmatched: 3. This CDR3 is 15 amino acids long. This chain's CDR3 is CASSELPSGQETQYF. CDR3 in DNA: TGCGCCAGCAGTGAGTTGCCTAGCGGCCAAGAGACCCAGTACTTC.

The CDR3 here is CASRRLAVLYNEQFF. CDR3 sequence (DNA): TGTGCCAGCAGACGACTAGCGGTCTTATACAATGAGCAGTTCTTC. This sequence joins TRBV2 and TRBJ2-1; TRBD2 aligns across 9 bases. Per germline, CDR1 SNHLY and CDR2 FYNNEI. J was trimmed by 4 bases and V by 6 bases; bases with no gene match: 7. There are 15 residues in the CDR3.